This T cell receptor (beta chain) derives from a study of T cells in Graves' hyperthyroidism and ophthalmopathy. There were TCR beta CDR3 regions amplified from RNA transcripts. In the first-round RT-PCR of the TCR CDR3, the HTBI primer set was used. One entry per CDR3 protein results from TCRdb running MiXCR on the multiplex PCR reads. The data contain roughly 400,000 distinct CDR3 sequences, around 25% of them singletons. Germline V CDR1 and CDR2: SEHNR, FQNEAQ (reference sequence). Trimming removed 4 bases from V and 2 bases from J; junction bases left unmatched: 12. The CDR3 spans 18 residues. Study-wide findings and caveats: Appearing also in blood were most of the thyroid clonotypes expanded above 0.001.

Clinicians diagnosed patients from clinical symptoms, serum thyroxine and TRAb, thyroid ultrasound and orbital computed tomography. This clonotype appeared a few times. Its antigen is unknown. Sequences were obtained from blood. The clonotype comes from a man aged 45 to 65 with Graves' hyperthyroidism. The chain links TRBV7-9 to TRBJ2-1; 9 positions match TRBD2. CDR3 sequence (DNA): TGTGCCAGCAGCTCTTTGACTAGCGGAAGAGGGGCCTACAATGAGCAGTTCTTC. As protein: CASSSLTSGRGAYNEQFF. The full variable domain, in which reference TRBV7-9 and TRBJ2-1 provide the parts outside the CDR3, is DTGVSQNPRHKITKRGQNVTFRCDPISEHNRLYWYRQTLGQGPEFLTYFQNEAQLEKSRLLSDRFSAERPKGSFSTLEIQRTEQGDSAMYLCASSSLTSGRGAYNEQFFGPGTRLTVL.